A selection of T cell receptor beta chains follows, all from one sample in a study of response to subunit inactivated influenza vaccine. MiXCR, run by TCRdb on the RT-PCR reads, gives a single entry per CDR3 protein. The sample lists a few hundred thousand distinct CDR3 sequences; 20% to 25% were seen once. The sequencing used PBMCs from blood, collected about 20 months after vaccination. Source of these receptors: a man aged 45 to 75 who received an inactivated influenza vaccine. Each CDR3 is given with its conserved first and last residue. The D gene is left open where the match is weak. For some rows the clone size is stated as once, few or many, or as a class when expanded; others skip it.

>TRBJ2-7|TRBV5-1|NA|NA
CASSHQGYEQYF
TGCGCCAGCAGCCACCAGGGGTACGAGCAGTACTTC
>TRBJ2-2|TRBV7-2|TRBD1|NA
CASSGGRGPYTGELFF
TGTGCCAGCAGTGGAGGCAGGGGGCCCTACACCGGGGAGCTGTTTTTT
>TRBJ2-1|TRBV29-1|NA|NA
CSVERQRRADEQFF
TGCAGCGTTGAGAGGCAGAGAAGGGCGGATGAGCAGTTCTTC
>TRBJ1-4|TRBV7-2|TRBD1|few
CASSVWTGEEKLFF
TGTGCCAGCAGCGTATGGACAGGGGAGGAAAAACTGTTTTTT
>TRBJ2-3|TRBV11-2|TRBD2|few
CASSLRREVGTDTQYF
TGTGCCAGCAGCTTACGACGGGAGGTGGGCACAGATACGCAGTATTTT
>TRBJ2-7|TRBV18|TRBD1|NA
CASSPMGQGAGEQYF
TGTGCCAGCTCACCGATGGGACAGGGGGCGGGTGAGCAGTACTTC
>TRBJ2-5|TRBV7-7|NA|NA
CASSPLQGKQETQYF
TGTGCCAGCAGCCCCCTACAGGGCAAACAAGAGACCCAGTACTTC
>TRBJ1-2|TRBV12-3/TRBV12-4|NA|few
CASSTTTVGYTF
TGTGCCAGCAGTACCACAACAGTTGGCTACACCTTC
>TRBJ2-1|TRBV7-9|NA|few
CASSETLANEQFF
TGTGCCAGCAGCGAGACTCTAGCGAACGAGCAGTTCTTC
>TRBJ2-2|TRBV3-1|NA|NA
CASSGRLGVAGELFF
TGTGCCAGCAGCGGTCGCTTAGGGGTGGCCGGGGAGCTGTTTTTT
>TRBJ2-6|TRBV2|NA|NA
CASSEWGSGANVLTF
TGTGCCAGCAGTGAGTGGGGCTCTGGGGCCAACGTCCTGACTTTC
>TRBJ2-2|TRBV28|NA|NA
CASSFFTGELFF
TGTGCCAGCAGTTTCTTCACCGGGGAGCTGTTTTTT
>TRBJ2-5|TRBV28|NA|NA
CASSLRGTPKETQYF
TGTGCCAGCAGTTTACGTGGGACACCAAAAGAGACCCAGTACTTC
>TRBJ1-1|TRBV3-1|TRBD1|NA
CASSQGQGIDTEAFF
TGTGCCAGCAGCCAAGGACAGGGGATTGACACTGAAGCTTTCTTT
>TRBJ2-5|TRBV5-1|NA|NA
CASSLVSLTVGETQYF
TGCGCCAGCAGCTTGGTCTCCCTGACAGTCGGAGAGACCCAGTACTTC
>TRBJ2-2|TRBV19|NA|NA
CASTHAHPTGELFF
TGTGCCAGTACCCACGCCCACCCGACCGGGGAGCTGTTTTTT
>TRBJ1-2|TRBV19|NA|NA
CASSGGLGNVYGYTF
TGTGCCAGTAGTGGCGGACTGGGGAACGTCTATGGCTACACCTTC
>TRBJ2-7|TRBV10-2|NA|NA
CASSAVGGGEQYF
TGCGCCAGCAGTGCCGTAGGGGGGGGAGAGCAGTACTTC
>TRBJ2-7|TRBV12-3/TRBV12-4|NA|NA
CASSLSPRRSEQYF
TGTGCCAGCAGTTTATCTCCCAGGAGGTCCGAGCAGTACTTC
>TRBJ2-2|TRBV20-1|NA|NA
CSAPVDGKNTGELFF
TGCAGTGCTCCTGTGGACGGGAAGAACACCGGGGAGCTGTTTTTT
>TRBJ2-7|TRBV6-1|NA|few
CASSEALEANEQYF
TGTGCCAGCAGTGAAGCGCTAGAAGCGAACGAGCAGTACTTC
>TRBJ1-1|TRBV10-3|NA|few
CAISETQGEAFF
TGTGCCATCAGTGAAACTCAGGGTGAAGCTTTCTTT
>TRBJ2-7|TRBV28|NA|NA
CASRAGLLSSYEQYF
TGTGCCAGCAGGGCAGGACTACTCAGCTCCTACGAGCAGTACTTC